The 7 T cell receptor beta chains reported below all come from one sample, sequenced in a study of CD8+CD57+ T cells in acquired aplastic anemia. It was genomic DNA that served as the template for profiling TCR beta VDJ and CDR3. MiXCR, run by TCRdb on the reads, gives a single entry per CDR3 protein. The table shows 160,000 or so distinct CDR3 sequences, with 40% to 55% occurring only once. Those patients picked for sequencing had displayed CD8+CD57+ cell expansion on flow cytometry. Sequenced sample: sorted CD4+, CD8+, or CD8+CD57+ T cells (not recorded which) from PBMCs. These receptors were collected from a human donor with aplastic anemia.

The chain joins TRBV20-1 to TRBJ2-5, with no clear D. Trimming stripped 6 bases from V and 4 bases from J, with 21 bases between. Germline V gene data show CDR1 as DFQATT and CDR2 as SNEGSKA (reference sequence). The CDR3 contains 15 residues. In DNA, the CDR3 is TGCAGTGCCGCCCCTCTGGTCGCAGGAGCAGAGACCCAGTACTTC. It encodes CSAAPLVAGAETQYF.

This clonotype occurred many times. This sequence joins TRBV5-1 and TRBJ2-7; D gene uncertain. Germline V gene lookup returns CDR1 SGHRS and CDR2 YFSETQ. This CDR3 comprises 16 residues. Trimming removed 4 bases at V and 3 bases at J, with 20 bases between. In DNA form, the CDR3 reads TGCGCCAGCAGCACCCGACCTGGTGCAGCCGACTACGAGCAGTACTTC. It codes for CASSTRPGAADYEQYF.

This rearrangement joins TRBV20-1 to TRBJ1-5; no reliable D call. Trimming took 3 bases from V and 2 from J, leaving 11 bases between them. The CDR3 runs 14 residues. Per germline, CDR1 DFQATT and CDR2 SNEGSKA (reference sequence). The CDR3 loop reads CSARGVEGNQPQHF. In DNA form, the CDR3 reads TGCAGTGCTAGGGGAGTGGAAGGCAATCAGCCCCAGCATTTT.

The chain recombines TRBV20-1 with TRBJ1-2; 7 bases agree with TRBD1. This CDR3 region has 15 residues. The germline V gene encodes CDR1 DFQATT and CDR2 SNEGSKA (reference sequence). This CDR3 is CRATRGTANRGGYTF. For the CDR3, the DNA is TGCAGGGCAACCCGCGGGACAGCCAACCGAGGTGGCTACACCTTC.

Regarding this clonotype: A much larger clonotype is one base distant, so this may be a read error. This chain uses TRBV3-1 with TRBJ1-1; D ambiguous. The germline V gene encodes CDR1 LGHDT and CDR2 YNNKEL (reference sequence). The CDR3 is made up of 13 amino acids. CDR3 residues: CASGQASVTEAFF. In DNA form, the CDR3 reads TGTGCCAGCGGCCAAGCATCAGTAACTGAAGCTTTCTTT.

The chain has TRBV10-3 and TRBJ2-2, with TRBD2 matching 9 bases. The CDR3 sequence is 14 residues long. CDR1 and CDR2 from the germline V gene are ENHRY and SYGVKD. Trimming took 10 bases from V and 6 from J; bases not matched to a gene: 9. CDR3 sequence: CATSEAGGSGELFF. CDR3 DNA sequence: TGTGCCACCTCGGAAGCGGGGGGTTCCGGGGAGCTGTTTTTT.

This clonotype was counted only a few times. The V call is TRBV29-1, the J call TRBJ2-1; no definite D call. This CDR3 is 11 amino acids long. CDR1 is SQVTM, CDR2 ANQGSEA, per germline. Deletions cut 6 bases from V and 8 bases from J, with 11 bases between. CDR3 nucleotide sequence: TGCAGCGTAGATCGCTGGGATGAGCAGTTCTTC. It yields the protein CSVDRWDEQFF.